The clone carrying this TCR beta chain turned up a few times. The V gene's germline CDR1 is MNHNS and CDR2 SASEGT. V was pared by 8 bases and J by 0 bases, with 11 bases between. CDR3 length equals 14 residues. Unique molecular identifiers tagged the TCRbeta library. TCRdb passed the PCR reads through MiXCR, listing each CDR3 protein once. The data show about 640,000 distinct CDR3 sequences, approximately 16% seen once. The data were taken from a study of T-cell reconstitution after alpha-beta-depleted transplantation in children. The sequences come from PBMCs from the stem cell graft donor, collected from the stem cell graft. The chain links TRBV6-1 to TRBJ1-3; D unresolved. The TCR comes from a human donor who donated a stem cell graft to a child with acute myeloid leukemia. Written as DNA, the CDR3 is TGTGCCAGCTCCCAGCCCCGCTCTGGAAACACCATATATTTT. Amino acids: CASSQPRSGNTIYF.